Following are 3 T cell receptor beta chains from one sample sequenced in a study of blood T cell repertoires in COVID-19. Measured with immunoSEQ multiplex PCR; TCRdb has only the in-frame clones, and not every one. Among 200,000 to 250,000 clones listed, about 86% were seen once. What was sequenced was PBMCs or T cells enriched from blood (not recorded which). These receptors all stem from a woman in her 50s with acute COVID-19.

This chain uses TRBV2 with TRBJ1-2; D gene ambiguous. V was pared by 6 bases and J by 4 bases, with 15 bases between. CDR1 is SNHLY, CDR2 FYNNEI, per germline. The CDR3 covers 14 residues. CDR3 coding DNA: TGTGCCAGCAGCCGTCCCGGGGAGGGCTATGGCTACACCTTC. This encodes CASSRPGEGYGYTF.

This sequence joins TRBV20-1 and TRBJ2-7; D is unresolved. Trimming removed 3 bases at V and 3 bases at J, with 18 bases between. The germline CDR1 and CDR2 sequences are DFQATT and SNEGSKA (reference sequence). This CDR3 has 15 amino acids. In DNA form, the CDR3 reads TGCAGTGCTAGTCATTACGGATCTTCTAGCTACGAGCAGTACTTC. It specifies CSASHYGSSSYEQYF.

The rearrangement links TRBV19 to TRBJ2-6; the D gene is possibly TRBD1 (5 bases). Trimming took off 1 base at V and 4 bases at J, with 14 bases between the two ends. Per the germline V gene, CDR1 is LNHDA and CDR2 is SQIVND (reference sequence). The CDR3 sequence is 17 residues long. The CDR3 nucleotides are TGTGCCAGTAGTATAGTCGCGGACACGACAGGGGCCAACGTCCTGACTTTC. Translated, it gives CASSIVADTTGANVLTF.